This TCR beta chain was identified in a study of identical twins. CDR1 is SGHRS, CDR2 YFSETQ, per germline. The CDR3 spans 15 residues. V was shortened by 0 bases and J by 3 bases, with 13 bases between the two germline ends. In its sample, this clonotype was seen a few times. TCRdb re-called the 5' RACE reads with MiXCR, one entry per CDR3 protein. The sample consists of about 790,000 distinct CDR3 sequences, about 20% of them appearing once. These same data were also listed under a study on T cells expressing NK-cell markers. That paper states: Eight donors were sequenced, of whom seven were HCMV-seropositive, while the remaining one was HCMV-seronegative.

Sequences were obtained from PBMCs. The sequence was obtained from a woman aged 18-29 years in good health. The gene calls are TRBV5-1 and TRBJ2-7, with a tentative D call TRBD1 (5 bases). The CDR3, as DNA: TGCGCCAGCAGCTTGGTGCAGGGAATAAACTACGAGCAGTACTTC. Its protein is CASSLVQGINYEQYF.